A single sample is the source of the 24 T cell receptor beta chains below, sequenced in a study of blood T cell repertoires in COVID-19. Repertoires were generated with immunoSEQ multiplex PCR, while TCRdb's copy carries only in-frame clones and drops some. This sample has about 390,000 clones, with roughly 86% found just once. Specimen: peripheral blood. Receptors originate from a woman in her sixties or seventies with COVID-19, enrolled during active disease.

The chain employs TRBV29-1 and TRBJ1-1; a possible D gene is TRBD1 (6 bases). The ends were cut back, 6 bases at V and 0 bases at J, with 11 bases in the middle. Germline assignment: CDR1 SQVTM and CDR2 ANQGSEA. CDR3 length: 13 residues. CDR3 residues: CSVATGMNTEAFF. The CDR3 DNA sequence: TGCAGCGTCGCGACAGGAATGAACACTGAAGCTTTCTTT. The variable domain in full, with the rest retrieved from reference TRBV29-1 and TRBJ1-1, is SAVISQKPSRDICQRGTSLTIQCQVDSQVTMMFWYRQQPGQSLTLIATANQGSEATYESGFVIDKFPISRPNLTFSTLTVSNMSPEDSSIYLCSVATGMNTEAFFGQGTRLTVV.

The sample holds one count of this clone. The rearrangement joins TRBV5-1 to TRBJ2-7, with 8 nucleotides matching TRBD2. Germline V gene sequence: CDR1 SGHRS, CDR2 YFSETQ. The ends lost 3 bases at V and 3 bases at J; junction bases unmatched: 11. The CDR3 loop spans 16 amino acids. CDR3 sequence (DNA): TGCGCCAGCAGCTCGACGGGGGGGACAAAAAACTACGAGCAGTACTTC. This translates into CASSSTGGTKNYEQYF. Complete variable domain (other parts from reference TRBV5-1 and TRBJ2-7): KAGVTQTPRYLIKTRGQQVTLSCSPISGHRSVSWYQQTPGQGLQFLFEYFSETQRNKGNFPGRFSGRQFSNSRSEMNVSTLELGDSALYLCASSSTGGTKNYEQYFGPGTRLTVT.

This chain joins TRBV4-1 and TRBJ1-1; D call uncertain. With 2 bases removed from V and 1 base from J, the gap between germline ends came to 2 bases. CDR1 MGHRA and CDR2 YSYEKL come from the germline V gene. The CDR3 is 12 amino acids. CDR3 DNA sequence: TGCGCCAGCAGCCAACAGAACACTGAAGCTTTCTTT. Its translation is CASSQQNTEAFF.

The chain employs TRBV2 and TRBJ2-2, with 7 bases identical to TRBD1. Germline CDR1 SNHLY, CDR2 FYNNEI. The CDR3 consists of 13 residues. With V trimmed by 6 bases and J by 6 bases, 4 bases remained unmatched. The CDR3 spells CASRGGNAGELFF. The CDR3 nucleotides read TGTGCCAGCAGAGGGGGCAACGCCGGGGAGCTGTTTTTT.

V usage is TRBV7-3 and J usage is TRBJ1-1; TRBD1 is a possible D gene (5 bases). Germline V lookup: CDR1 SGHTA, CDR2 FQGTGA. V gave up 5 bases and J gave up 5 bases, with 15 bases separating them. CDR3 size: 14 residues. CDR3 amino acids: CASSAQGQGTEAFF. The CDR3 coding sequence is TGTGCCAGCAGCGCTCAGGGCCAAGGTACTGAAGCTTTCTTT.

This clone occurred a few times. The chain combines TRBV29-1 with TRBJ2-3; perhaps TRBD1 as D (5 bases). The V and J ends lost 0 bases and 1 base respectively, with 11 bases between them. The CDR3 has 15 amino acids. Germline V gene sequence: CDR1 SQVTM, CDR2 ANQGSEA. This chain's CDR3 is CSVEDRQGGTDTQYF. Here the CDR3 DNA reads TGCAGCGTTGAAGATCGGCAGGGTGGCACAGATACGCAGTATTTT.

The V call is TRBV28, the J call TRBJ2-7; TRBD1 matches 8 bases. CDR3 length: 14 amino acids. Trimming removed 8 bases from V and 0 bases from J; junction bases left unmatched: 6. Germline CDR1 MDHEN, CDR2 SYDVKM. CDR3 sequence (DNA): TGTGCCAGCGACCGGACAGGGAGCTCCTACGAGCAGTACTTC. Residues: CASDRTGSSYEQYF.

Written as DNA, the CDR3 is TGCGCCAGCAGCCAAGGACAGCCTTCCTACGAGCAGTACTTC. This translates into CASSQGQPSYEQYF. The V and J genes are TRBV5-1 and TRBJ2-7; the D gene is possibly TRBD1 (6 bases). The CDR3 runs to 14 residues. Trimming shortened V by 4 bases and J by 1 base, and 12 bases separated the two germline ends. From germline, CDR1 is SGHRS and CDR2 YFSETQ.

The chain combines TRBV28 with TRBJ1-6, with 8 bases matching TRBD1. The CDR3 has 15 residues. V lost 7 bases and J lost 3; bases outside the gene matches: 5. The germline V gene encodes CDR1 MDHEN and CDR2 SYDVKM. CDR3 DNA: TGTGCCAGCAAGGAAGGGACAGGCTATAATTCACCCCTCCACTTT. It is translated as CASKEGTGYNSPLHF.

This clone was observed a handful of times. J is TRBJ1-5 and V is TRBV2; 9 bases align to TRBD1. CDR1 SNHLY and CDR2 FYNNEI come from the germline V gene. J lost 4 bases, V lost 2 bases, and 3 bases had no gene match. The CDR3 has 15 residues. This CDR3 reads CASSERDRANQPQHF. CDR3 DNA: TGTGCCAGCAGTGAAAGGGACAGGGCAAATCAGCCCCAGCATTTT.

The chain joins TRBV19 to TRBJ2-2; the match to TRBD1 covers 8 bases. V was clipped by 4 bases and J by 6 bases; unmatched bases: 4. The CDR3 has 14 residues. Per the germline V gene, CDR1 is LNHDA and CDR2 is SQIVND (reference sequence). CDR3 protein: CASSSGTGPGELFF. Written as DNA, the CDR3 is TGTGCCAGTAGTAGCGGGACAGGCCCCGGGGAGCTGTTTTTT.

The chain joins TRBV5-1 to TRBJ2-1; 11 bases map to TRBD2. The V segment lost 4 bases and the J segment 7 bases; nucleotides outside the gene matches: 13. Germline V gives CDR1 SGHRS, CDR2 YFSETQ. The CDR3 runs 17 residues. The CDR3 DNA reads as TGCGCCAGCAGCCCCGGAGGCGCTAGCGGGGGGAAAAATGAGCAGTTCTTC. Translating gives CASSPGGASGGKNEQFF.

The chain employs TRBV4-2 and TRBJ2-7; 8 bases map to TRBD1. The junction had 8 bases not matched to a gene; V was cut back by 3 bases and J by 7 bases. The germline CDR1 and CDR2 sequences are LGHNA and YNFKEQ. The CDR3 length is 14 residues. The CDR3 coding sequence is TGTGCCAGCAGCCATACAGGGGGAAGGTTTGAGCAGTACTTC. Its protein product is CASSHTGGRFEQYF.

V usage is TRBV3-1 (or the pseudogene TRBV3-2) and J usage is TRBJ2-5; TRBD2 agrees at 10 bases. J was trimmed by 5 bases and V by 0 bases; bases with no gene match: 15. Germline loops: CDR1 LGHDT, CDR2 YNNKEL (reference sequence). The CDR3 is made up of 19 amino acids. The CDR3 coding sequence is TGTGCCAGCAGCCAAGAGTTAAGGTCTAGCGGGGGCTCCGGGGAGACCCAGTACTTC. Protein product: CASSQELRSSGGSGETQYF.

This sequence joins TRBV5-1 and TRBJ2-6; 7 positions agree with TRBD1. The V segment lost 5 bases and the J segment 2 bases; nucleotides outside the gene matches: 4. The CDR3 is 15 amino acids. Germline assignment: CDR1 SGHRS and CDR2 YFSETQ. The CDR3, as DNA: TGCGCCAGCAGTTCCCAGGGGGCTGGGGCCAACGTCCTGACTTTC. Translated, it gives CASSSQGAGANVLTF.

The chain joins TRBV7-2 to TRBJ1-6; tentative D call: TRBD1 (5 bases). Germline V lookup: CDR1 SGHTA, CDR2 FQGNSA. This CDR3 contains 14 residues. The V and J ends lost 1 base and 7 bases respectively, with 8 bases between them. This chain's CDR3 is CASSLGGRNSPLHF. DNA for the CDR3: TGTGCCAGCAGCTTAGGGGGGAGGAATTCACCCCTCCACTTT.

This chain links TRBV2 with TRBJ2-5; 8 bases are a match to TRBD1. The CDR3 is 13 amino acids. CDR1 SNHLY and CDR2 FYNNEI come from the germline V gene. Trimming removed 6 bases from V and 4 bases from J; junction bases left unmatched: 4. The CDR3 nucleotides are TGTGCCAGCAGCAATACAGGGGGAGAGACCCAGTACTTC. It codes for CASSNTGGETQYF.

In this sample, this clone turned up once. DNA for the CDR3: TGTGCCAGCAGTGAAGTCGAGGTAAACATTCAGTACTTC. Protein: CASSEVEVNIQYF. The chain couples TRBV6-1 to TRBJ2-4; D call uncertain. Trimming removed 1 base from V and 6 bases from J, with 7 bases in between. Germline assignment: CDR1 MNHNS and CDR2 SASEGT. The CDR3 is 13 residues long.

This clone has a handful of counts. The genes are TRBV7-2 and TRBJ1-1; TRBD1 matches at 7 bases. Germline V gene data show CDR1 as SGHTA and CDR2 as FQGNSA. The CDR3 extends over 14 amino acids. Trimming cost V 7 bases and J 3 bases; bases outside gene matches: 8. This CDR3 reads CASTHRQGDTEAFF. The CDR3 DNA reads as TGTGCCAGCACACACCGACAGGGTGACACTGAAGCTTTCTTT.

CDR3 region: CASSPPGLAGGTDTQYF. DNA of the CDR3: TGTGCCAGCAGCCCGCCGGGACTAGCGGGAGGCACAGATACGCAGTATTTT. The chain combines TRBV7-2 with TRBJ2-3, with 14 bases identical to TRBD2. Germline V CDR1 and CDR2: SGHTA, FQGNSA. The CDR3 has 17 residues. With 5 bases clipped from V and 1 base from J, the junction kept 5 bases outside the gene matches.

The rearrangement uses TRBV6-5 and TRBJ2-7; TRBD2 is a possible D gene (6 bases). Between the trimmed V and J ends, which lost 6 bases and 3 bases, there was a span of 15 bases. Germline assignment: CDR1 MNHEY and CDR2 SVGAGI. This CDR3 is 14 amino acids long. The CDR3 loop reads CASRSGGPNYEQYF. In DNA, the CDR3 is TGTGCCAGCAGGTCCGGGGGACCCAACTACGAGCAGTACTTC.

A single count supports this clone. The chain joins TRBV12-3 or TRBV12-4 to TRBJ2-3; D unclear. The V end lost 6 bases, the J end lost 5 bases, and 6 bases lay between the germline ends. CDR3 length: 11 residues. CDR3 amino acids: CASSEQDTQYF. The CDR3 DNA is TGTGCCAGCAGCGAACAAGATACGCAGTATTTT.

The J gene is TRBJ2-4, the V gene TRBV29-1; 9 nucleotides line up with TRBD1. Germline V gives CDR1 SQVTM, CDR2 ANQGSEA. CDR3 length: 12 residues. Trimming removed 8 bases from V and 3 bases from J; junction bases left unmatched: 2. The CDR3 loop reads CSSTGGKNIQYF. The CDR3 DNA sequence: TGCAGCTCGACAGGGGGCAAAAACATTCAGTACTTC.

In its sample, this clone was seen once. This sequence joins TRBV30 and TRBJ1-2, with D unresolved. The CDR3 spans 14 residues. Looked up from germline, CDR1 is GTSNPN and CDR2 is SVGIG (reference sequence). Deletions cut 0 bases from V and 0 bases from J, with 8 bases between. DNA of the CDR3: TGTGCCTGGAGTGTATCTCCAGCTAACTATGGCTACACCTTC. Amino acids: CAWSVSPANYGYTF. Using reference TRBV30 and TRBJ1-2 for the parts outside the CDR3, the full variable domain is SQTIHQWPATLVQPVGSPLSLECTVEGTSNPNLYWYRQAAGRGLQLLFYSVGIGQISSEVPQNLSASRPQDRQFILSSKKLLLSDSGFYLCAWSVSPANYGYTFGSGTRLTVV.